The rows below give T cell receptor beta chains drawn from one sample of a study of blood T cells in healthy people across ages. TCRdb fed the 5' RACE reads into MiXCR, producing one record per CDR3 protein. The table includes hundreds of thousands of distinct CDR3 sequences, 35% to 60% detected once. Sequenced material: blood. The receptor source for this set is a man of 80 years or more in good health. Each CDR3 is given with its conserved first and last residue. Each record gives: V gene, D gene, J gene, clone size, CDR3 DNA, CDR3 protein. The D gene is left open where the match is weak. The size of a clone is reported for some rows only, either as once, few or many, or as a class for expanded clones.

>TRBV12-3/TRBV12-4|TRBD2|TRBJ2-1|NA
TGTGCCAGCAGCTTAGCACGAGCGGGAGCCTACAATGAGCAGTTCTTC
CASSLARAGAYNEQFF
>TRBV5-1|NA|TRBJ2-5|once
TGCGCCAGCAGCTTGGGTGACGCCCAAAAGACCCAGTACTTC
CASSLGDAQKTQYF
>TRBV12-3/TRBV12-4|NA|TRBJ1-5|NA
TGTGCCAGCAGGGGCTATAGCAATCAGCCCCAGCATTTT
CASRGYSNQPQHF
>TRBV20-1|TRBD2|TRBJ2-1|many
TGCAGTGCCCAGACTAGCGGGGGCTACAATGAGCAGTTCTTC
CSAQTSGGYNEQFF
>TRBV20-1|NA|TRBJ2-3|NA
TGCAGTGCTCCCCGGGGGCAGTCTGCAGATACGCAGTATTTT
CSAPRGQSADTQYF
>TRBV2|TRBD2|TRBJ2-1|NA
TGTGCCAGCAGTGATCCGAGCGGGGGGCCCTATGAGCAGTTCTTC
CASSDPSGGPYEQFF
>TRBV6-5|NA|TRBJ2-1|NA
TGTGCCAGCAGTACCCTCCCGGGCCCGGACCAGTTCTTC
CASSTLPGPDQFF
>TRBV7-6|NA|TRBJ2-1|NA
TGTGCCAGCAGCTTAGTGCCCCTCGGGGGAAATGAGCAGTTCTTC
CASSLVPLGGNEQFF
>TRBV27|NA|TRBJ2-6|NA
TGTGCCAGCAGTTTATTTTCCTTAAGGGAAACGGGAGGGGCCAACGTCCTGACTTTC
CASSLFSLRETGGANVLTF
>TRBV20-1|NA|TRBJ2-3|few
TGCAGTGCTAGAGATATCGGGAGTGAGGCAGATACGCAGTATTTT
CSARDIGSEADTQYF
>TRBV15|NA|TRBJ1-6|few
TGTGCCACCAGCAACGCGGCTAATTCACCCCTCCACTTT
CATSNAANSPLHF
>TRBV5-8|NA|TRBJ2-5|NA
TGTGCCAGCAGCTTCTTCGGGGGTGAGACCCAGTACTTC
CASSFFGGETQYF
>TRBV6-5|TRBD2|TRBJ2-1|NA
TGTGCCAGCAGCAATACGGAACTAGCGGGAGAGACCCAGTTCTTC
CASSNTELAGETQFF
>TRBV12-3/TRBV12-4|NA|TRBJ2-3|NA
TGTGCCAGTTTCAACGGGGATCGACAGACAGATACGCAGTATTTT
CASFNGDRQTDTQYF
>TRBV25-1|NA|TRBJ2-5|NA
TGTGCCAGCAGTGTCCTAGACCGACAAGAGACCCAGTACTTC
CASSVLDRQETQYF
>TRBV2|NA|TRBJ2-5|NA
TGTGCCAGCAGTGACGACGGAAAAGAGACCCAGTACTTC
CASSDDGKETQYF
>TRBV11-3|TRBD2|TRBJ2-5|few
TGTGCCAGCAGCTTAGTCCATCCGAAAGCGGGAGGACGTCTGTACTTC
CASSLVHPKAGGRLYF
>TRBV25-1|NA|TRBJ2-3|NA
TGTGCCAGCAGTCGGAACAGGGCGGATACGCAGTATTTT
CASSRNRADTQYF
>TRBV7-2|NA|TRBJ2-1|NA
TGTGCCAGCAGCTTAGTGAGGAATGCCTACAATGAGCAGTTCTTC
CASSLVRNAYNEQFF
>TRBV20-1|TRBD2|TRBJ2-1|few
TGCAGTGCTAGAGATATGAGCGGGAGCTCCTACAATGAGCAGTTCTTC
CSARDMSGSSYNEQFF
>TRBV5-6|NA|TRBJ2-3|NA
TGTGCCAGCAGCTACCTGGACCAACGCACAGATACGCAGTATTTT
CASSYLDQRTDTQYF
>TRBV20-1|TRBD2|TRBJ2-1|few
TGCAGTGCTAGGACTAGCGGGACCTACAATGAGCAGTTCTTC
CSARTSGTYNEQFF
>TRBV12-3/TRBV12-4|NA|TRBJ1-3|few
TGTGCCAGCAGTTTGGGGGTTACCTCTGGAAACACCATATATTTT
CASSLGVTSGNTIYF
>TRBV2|NA|TRBJ2-6|NA
TGTGCCAGCAGTGAAGTCGGATACTCTGGGGCCAACGTCCTGACTTTC
CASSEVGYSGANVLTF
>TRBV12-3/TRBV12-4|NA|TRBJ2-3|NA
TGTGCCAGCAGTTCCCGACGCCCCACAGATACGCAGTATTTT
CASSSRRPTDTQYF
>TRBV29-1|NA|TRBJ1-4|few
TGCAGCGTTTCGGGGGGAAGGGAGACTAATGAAAAACTGTTTTTT
CSVSGGRETNEKLFF
>TRBV3-1|TRBD2|TRBJ2-3|NA
TGTGCCAGCAGCCTCCTAGCGGGAGGGCCGATAGATACGCAGTATTTT
CASSLLAGGPIDTQYF
>TRBV14|NA|TRBJ2-1|few
TGTGCCAGCGGGTTTCAGAACAATGAGCAGTTCTTC
CASGFQNNEQFF
>TRBV4-2|TRBD2|TRBJ2-1|few
TGTGCCAGCACCCACAGCGCTAGCGGGCACAATGAGCAGTTCTTC
CASTHSASGHNEQFF
>TRBV20-1|NA|TRBJ2-1|NA
TGCAGTGCTAGAGATCGGGTCCAGGGGCTACTCAATGAGCAGTTCTTC
CSARDRVQGLLNEQFF
>TRBV20-1|NA|TRBJ2-5|NA
TGCAGTGCAAAGGATGTCGGAGCGGATGGGGGAGAGACCCAGTACTTC
CSAKDVGADGGETQYF
>TRBV7-2|NA|TRBJ1-4|NA
TGTGCCAGCAGCTTGGGTTTGGGCGGAGAAAAACTGTTTTTT
CASSLGLGGEKLFF
>TRBV13|NA|TRBJ1-1|NA
TGTACCAGCAGCTTGGGGCTCCAGAACACTGAAGCTTTCTTT
CTSSLGLQNTEAFF
>TRBV11-2|NA|TRBJ2-5|few
TGTGCCAGCAGCTGGTCCCGGGGGATCCAAGAGACCCAGTACTTC
CASSWSRGIQETQYF
>TRBV6-2/TRBV6-3|NA|TRBJ2-7|NA
TGTGCCAGCCGGCAGGGGGGCCAGCGCGAGCAGTACTTC
CASRQGGQREQYF
>TRBV6-2/TRBV6-3|TRBD1|TRBJ2-5|few
TGTGCCAGCGCCTTGACAGGGGTTCAAGAGACCCAGTACTTC
CASALTGVQETQYF
>TRBV5-1|NA|TRBJ1-6|NA
TGCGCCAGCAGCAACGGGGGCCTTAATTCACCCCTCCACTTT
CASSNGGLNSPLHF
>TRBV30|NA|TRBJ2-4|NA
TGTGCCTGGAGTTATCGGGGCAGCAAAAACATTCAGTACTTC
CAWSYRGSKNIQYF
>TRBV7-9|NA|TRBJ1-6|NA
TGTGCCAGCAGCCTCAACGATTCCGGGTCACCCCTCCACTTT
CASSLNDSGSPLHF
>TRBV27|TRBD1|TRBJ2-7|NA
TGTGCCAGCAGTCCCGACAGGGTACGAAGGGTGGCCCAGTACTTC
CASSPDRVRRVAQYF
>TRBV6-5|TRBD2|TRBJ2-1|NA
TGTGCCAGCAGTCGAACTAGCGGGAGACATGATGAGCAGTTCTTC
CASSRTSGRHDEQFF
>TRBV6-5|NA|TRBJ2-7|NA
TGTGCCAGCAGCATCTCGAGCTCCTACGAGCAGTACTTC
CASSISSSYEQYF
>TRBV15|TRBD1|TRBJ2-1|NA
TGTGCCACCAGCAGAACAGGGGAGACCCAGTTCTTC
CATSRTGETQFF
>TRBV2|TRBD1|TRBJ2-7|once
TGTGCCGGGCACTCGACAGGGAACTACGAGCAGTACTTC
CAGHSTGNYEQYF
>TRBV14|NA|TRBJ2-5|few
TGTGCCAGCAGCCAAGGTGAGACCTGGAGAGAAGAGACCCAGTACTTC
CASSQGETWREETQYF
>TRBV6-9|NA|TRBJ2-7|NA
TGTGCCAGCAGTTGCAAGACCTACGAGCAGTACTTC
CASSCKTYEQYF
>TRBV7-2|NA|TRBJ2-2|few
TGTGCCAGCAGCTTTAGGTCCGGATACGCGAACACCGGGGAGCTGTTTTTT
CASSFRSGYANTGELFF
>TRBV5-4|TRBD1|TRBJ1-1|NA
TGTGCCAGCAGCCCCGGGACAGGGTGGACCCAAGGCACTGAAGCTTTCTTT
CASSPGTGWTQGTEAFF
>TRBV10-2|NA|TRBJ2-1|NA
TGCGCCAGCAGTGGGGGTGGGAGTAGGGGGAATGAGCAGTTCTTC
CASSGGGSRGNEQFF
>TRBV29-1|NA|TRBJ2-3|many
TGCAGCGTACCTTCGGTGGGAGTCATCGCACATACGCAGTATTTT
CSVPSVGVIAHTQYF
>TRBV20-1|TRBD2|TRBJ2-5|NA
TGCAGTGCTGGGGCTAGCGGGATACCCAATTCAGAGACCCAGTACTTC
CSAGASGIPNSETQYF
>TRBV9|NA|TRBJ2-1|NA
TGCGCCAGCAGCGTAACGGACTACCAACATTACAATGAGCAGTTCTTC
CASSVTDYQHYNEQFF
>TRBV24-1|TRBD1|TRBJ2-2|NA
TGTGCCACCAGTGATGCAGGGGGCACCGGGGAGCTGTTTTTT
CATSDAGGTGELFF
>TRBV14|NA|TRBJ2-1|NA
TGTGCCAGCAGCCAACAGACACTAGCTGGGAATGAGCAGTTCTTC
CASSQQTLAGNEQFF
>TRBV21-1|NA|TRBJ2-7|NA
TGTGCCAGCAAAATCAGGGGGCGCGGTGCCTACGAGCAGTACTTC
CASKIRGRGAYEQYF
>TRBV14|NA|TRBJ2-7|NA
TGTGCCAGCAGCCACGACAGCAACTACGAGCAGTACTTC
CASSHDSNYEQYF
>TRBV4-2|TRBD2|TRBJ2-1|few
TGTGCCAGCAGCCGAGATCTAGCGGGAGGTTCCTACAATGAGCAGTTCTTC
CASSRDLAGGSYNEQFF
>TRBV4-2|TRBD2|TRBJ2-5|NA
TGTGCCAGCGCTACCGGGACTAGCAGGGGCTTAGACCAAGAGACCCAGTACTTC
CASATGTSRGLDQETQYF
>TRBV12-3/TRBV12-4|TRBD2|TRBJ2-1|NA
TGTGCCGGATTACGCGGGAGCAGTAATGAGCAGTTCTTC
CAGLRGSSNEQFF
>TRBV5-1|TRBD2|TRBJ2-7|many
TGCGCCAGCATCCAGCGGGAGGGCCAAGGACACGAGCAGTACTTC
CASIQREGQGHEQYF